A single sample is the source of the 25 T cell receptor beta chains below, sequenced in a study of naive and memory T cell subsets. An oligonucleotide containing a UMI was ligated to the 3' end of TCR cDNA. Four PCR rounds used nested alpha and beta constant region primers plus the SP2 primer. TCRdb passed the 5' RACE reads through MiXCR, listing each CDR3 protein once. Here the sample spans more than 50,000 distinct CDR3 sequences, roughly 8.1% being singletons. All receptors derive from a female donor in good health.

This clonotype was seen more than once but under ten times. The rearrangement uses TRBV9 and TRBJ2-5, with D possibly being TRBD2 (5 bases). The germline CDR1 and CDR2 sequences are SGDLS and YYNGEE. V was trimmed by 2 bases and J by 3 bases, leaving 11 bases between them. CDR3 length: 14 residues. The CDR3, as DNA: TGTGCCAGCAGCGTTCAAGCGGAAAAAGAGACCCAGTACTTC. This gives the protein CASSVQAEKETQYF. The full variable domain, in which reference TRBV9 and TRBJ2-5 provide the parts outside the CDR3, is DSGVTQTPKHLITATGQRVTLRCSPRSGDLSVYWYQQSLDQGLQFLIQYYNGEERAKGNILERFSAQQFPDLHSELNLSSLELGDSALYFCASSVQAEKETQYFGPGTRLLVL.

This chain joins TRBV28 and TRBJ2-1, with 12 bases identical to TRBD2. Looked up from germline, CDR1 is MDHEN and CDR2 is SYDVKM. V lost 4 bases, J lost 7 bases, and 14 bases stayed unmatched. This CDR3 comprises 18 residues. CDR3 DNA: TGTGCCAGCAGTTCGCTTCAGGGGGCTAGCGGGAGGGGGAATGAGCAGTTCTTC. It specifies CASSSLQGASGRGNEQFF.

About this clonotype: At one boundary the junction diverges from the germline segment, which might be a read error. This chain's CDR3 is CERSYQGKTEALF. The CDR3 DNA sequence: TGTGAAAGAAGTTATCAGGGGAAGACTGAAGCTTTATTT. The genes are TRBV6-2 or TRBV6-3 and TRBJ1-1; a weak D match, TRBD1 (6 bases). Germline loops: CDR1 MNHEY, CDR2 SVGEGT. The CDR3 has 13 amino acids.

This clonotype occurred a few times. The chain uses TRBV5-4 and TRBJ2-5; 11 bases line up with TRBD1. Germline lookup yields CDR1 SGHNT and CDR2 YYREEE (reference sequence). The CDR3 has 15 residues. Losses at the gene ends were 4 bases for V and 4 bases for J; bases not matched to a gene: 6. CDR3 bases: TGTGCCAGCAGCGGGGACAGGGGGTCGGCAGAGACCCAGTACTTC. This sequence encodes CASSGDRGSAETQYF. Based on the CDR3 plus reference TRBV5-4 and TRBJ2-5, the full variable domain is ETGVTQSPTHLIKTRGQQVTLRCSSQSGHNTVSWYQQALGQGPQFIFQYYREEENGRGNFPPRFSGLQFPNYSSELNVNALELDDSALYLCASSGDRGSAETQYFGPGTRLLVL.

This clonotype was observed at least ten times. V gene TRBV27 combines with J gene TRBJ1-4; 7 bases map to TRBD1. CDR3 length equals 17 residues. Trimming took 3 bases from V and 5 from J; bases not matched to a gene: 12. CDR1 MNHEY and CDR2 SMNVEV come from the germline V gene (reference sequence). CDR3 region: CASSFQGKGQRNEKLFF. DNA of the CDR3: TGTGCCAGCAGTTTCCAGGGAAAGGGACAGAGGAATGAAAAACTGTTTTTT.

In this sample, this clonotype turned up a few times. The chain employs TRBV27 and TRBJ1-5; 12 bases line up with TRBD1. Unmatched junction bases numbered 3, after V lost 4 bases and J lost 5 bases. The CDR3 extends over 15 amino acids. Germline CDR1 MNHEY, CDR2 SMNVEV (reference sequence). CDR3 DNA: TGTGCCAGCAGTTCTGGGACAGGGGGCTATCAGCCCCAGCATTTT. Its translation: CASSSGTGGYQPQHF.

V is TRBV5-1 and J is TRBJ1-4; 9 bases are shared with TRBD1. CDR3 length: 16 residues. Germline V lookup: CDR1 SGHRS, CDR2 YFSETQ. The V segment lost 4 bases and the J segment 5 bases; nucleotides outside the gene matches: 9. The CDR3 reads CASSVQGATLNEKLFF. DNA of the CDR3: TGCGCCAGCAGCGTACAGGGGGCGACGCTCAATGAAAAACTGTTTTTT.

The chain recombines TRBV11-3 with TRBJ1-1; D call uncertain. Trimming pared 2 bases from V and 5 bases from J, leaving 12 bases between. In germline, CDR1 is SGHNT, CDR2 YENEEA. The CDR3 consists of 14 residues. CDR3 amino acids: CASSLIGEGTEAFF. CDR3 bases: TGTGCCAGCAGCTTAATCGGGGAAGGGACTGAAGCTTTCTTT.

This clonotype appeared a few times. The chain joins TRBV28 to TRBJ2-7; tentative D call: TRBD1 (6 bases). Trimming took 1 base from V and 3 from J, leaving 10 bases between them. The CDR3 runs to 14 residues. Germline lookup yields CDR1 MDHEN and CDR2 SYDVKM. The DNA of the CDR3 is TGTGCCAGCAGTTTATACAGGGAAGTCTACGAGCAGTACTTC. Amino acid sequence: CASSLYREVYEQYF.

The V and J genes are TRBV11-2 and TRBJ2-5; 10 nucleotides agree with TRBD1. The germline gives CDR1 SGHAT, CDR2 FQNNGV. With V trimmed by 6 bases and J by 3 bases, 10 bases remained unmatched. The CDR3 loop spans 16 amino acids. CDR3 protein: CASSFTPGTGEETQYF. In DNA form, the CDR3 reads TGTGCCAGCAGTTTTACTCCCGGGACAGGGGAAGAGACCCAGTACTTC.

This clonotype was seen a few times. The chain links TRBV6-5 to TRBJ1-4; TRBD1 agrees at 7 bases. This CDR3 region has 15 residues. Germline assignment: CDR1 MNHEY and CDR2 SVGAGI. V lost 4 bases and J lost 7; bases outside the gene matches: 9. CDR3 bases: TGTGCCAGCAGTTCGACAGGGTTGGTGGGTGAAAAACTGTTTTTT. It is translated as CASSSTGLVGEKLFF.

This clonotype was observed at least ten times. The V and J genes are TRBV12-3 or TRBV12-4 and TRBJ1-5; a weak D match, TRBD1 (6 bases). The CDR3 contains 15 residues. Trimming removed 3 bases from V and 1 base from J, with 10 bases in between. The CDR3 here is CASSFSGTSNQPQHF. The CDR3 DNA sequence: TGTGCCAGCAGTTTTTCAGGGACAAGCAATCAGCCCCAGCATTTT.

The V gene is TRBV6-2 or TRBV6-3, the J gene TRBJ1-1; D call uncertain. Germline loops: CDR1 MNHEY, CDR2 SVGEGT. Deletions cut 6 bases from V and 2 bases from J, with 13 bases between. The CDR3 is 14 amino acids. DNA for the CDR3: TGTGCCAGCAGCGCGGGAGGAACAAACACTGAAGCTTTCTTT. This gives the protein CASSAGGTNTEAFF.

There are a few counts of this clonotype. The V and J genes are TRBV4-2 and TRBJ1-1; 9 nucleotides agree with TRBD1. This CDR3 is 16 amino acids long. Trimming took 3 bases from V and 1 from J; bases not matched to a gene: 6. Germline V gene lookup returns CDR1 LGHNA and CDR2 YNFKEQ. This CDR3 is CASSHDTGGENTEAFF. As DNA, the CDR3 is TGTGCCAGCAGCCATGATACAGGGGGCGAGAACACTGAAGCTTTCTTT.

This clonotype came up many times. The gene calls are TRBV11-2 and TRBJ2-1; 9 bases align to TRBD2. Trimming took 5 bases from V and 9 from J; bases not matched to a gene: 11. The CDR3 is made up of 15 amino acids. CDR1 and CDR2 (germline): SGHAT, FQNNGV. Here the CDR3 DNA reads TGTGCCAGCAGCACCTTAGCGGGAGAGGTTGGTGAGCAGTTCTTC. Its protein product is CASSTLAGEVGEQFF.

This clonotype was detected a few times. The chain joins TRBV12-3 or TRBV12-4 to TRBJ1-3; 8 bases are a match to TRBD1. V was pared by 1 base and J by 2 bases, with 4 bases of the junction left unmatched. The CDR3 contains 16 residues. The CDR3 loop is CASSLEAGGPGNTIYF. Written as DNA, the CDR3 is TGTGCCAGCAGTTTAGAGGCAGGGGGCCCTGGAAACACCATATATTTT.

V usage is TRBV7-8 and J usage is TRBJ1-6; 7 bases match TRBD1. With V trimmed by 4 bases and J by 14 bases, 11 bases remained unmatched. The V gene's germline CDR1 is SGHVS and CDR2 FQNEAQ. This CDR3 has 14 amino acids. CDR3 region: CASSSRGILPSLHF. Here the CDR3 DNA reads TGTGCCAGCAGCTCCAGGGGGATCCTTCCGTCCCTCCACTTT. The entire variable domain, with the rest obtained from reference TRBV7-8 and TRBJ1-6, is as follows: GAGVSQSPRYKVAKRGQDVALRCDPISGHVSLFWYQQALGQGPEFLTYFQNEAQLDKSGLPSDRFFAERPEGSVSTLKIQRTQQEDSAVYLCASSSRGILPSLHFGNGTRLTVT.

This clonotype showed up just a few times. The chain joins TRBV7-3 to TRBJ2-2; D is uncertain. Per the germline V gene, CDR1 is SGHTA and CDR2 is FQGTGA. This CDR3 spans 12 amino acids. Trimming cost V 5 bases and J 2 bases, with 3 bases left between them. CDR3 nucleotides: TGTGCCAGCAGCCACAACACCGGGGAGCTGTTTTTT. Translated, it gives CASSHNTGELFF.

In regard to this clonotype: A read error may explain this, as a much larger clone is one base away. The chain recombines TRBV30 with TRBJ1-1; 7 bases agree with TRBD1. The CDR3 has 13 residues. V shed 6 bases, J shed 5 bases, and the junction held 9 bases outside the gene matches. Looked up from germline, CDR1 is GTSNPN and CDR2 is SVGIG (reference sequence). CDR3 protein: CACSRQGGTEAFF. In DNA, the CDR3 is TGTGCCTGTAGTAGACAGGGTGGGACTGAAGCTTTCTTT.

The chain uses TRBV20-1 and TRBJ2-2, with 10 bases matching TRBD2. This CDR3 contains 16 residues. Trimming at V came to 3 bases and at J to 1 base, leaving 5 bases not matched to a gene. Per the germline V gene, CDR1 is DFQATT and CDR2 is SNEGSKA (reference sequence). The CDR3 DNA sequence: TGCAGTGCTAGGCCACCTAGCGGGAGGAACACCGGGGAGCTGTTTTTT. It encodes CSARPPSGRNTGELFF.

This clonotype was found many times. V usage is TRBV7-9 and J usage is TRBJ1-1; TRBD1 agrees at 9 bases. CDR3 length equals 13 residues. V lost 0 bases and J lost 8; bases outside the gene matches: 1. CDR1 is SEHNR and CDR2 is FQNEAQ in the germline V gene (reference sequence). The CDR3 reads CASSLAGTGEAFF. DNA for the CDR3: TGTGCCAGCAGCTTAGCCGGGACAGGGGAAGCTTTCTTT.

This clonotype was seen repeatedly, ten times or more. The J gene is TRBJ1-5, the V gene TRBV6-6; TRBD1 aligns across 7 bases. The trim removed 5 bases at V and 7 bases at J, leaving 5 bases unmatched. Germline V gene sequence: CDR1 MNHNY, CDR2 SVGAGI (reference sequence). The length of the CDR3 is 13 residues. CDR3 amino acids: CASSKDREQPQHF. The DNA of the CDR3 is TGTGCCAGCAGTAAAGACAGGGAGCAGCCCCAGCATTTT.

This clonotype was seen more than once but under ten times. V usage is TRBV6-6 and J usage is TRBJ1-4; unclear D gene. Trimming cost V 0 bases and J 2 bases, with 10 bases left between them. The CDR3 loop spans 16 amino acids. CDR1 MNHNY and CDR2 SVGAGI come from the germline V gene (reference sequence). The CDR3 DNA reads as TGTGCCAGCAGTTACTCGATTTCGAGGACTAATGAAAAACTGTTTTTT. It encodes CASSYSISRTNEKLFF.

The V gene is TRBV18, the J gene TRBJ2-1; 9 nucleotides line up with TRBD2. The CDR3 extends over 16 amino acids. V was pared by 5 bases and J by 7 bases, with 12 bases of the junction left unmatched. Germline values: CDR1 KGHSH, CDR2 LQKENI. The CDR3 spells CASSTQTSGILNEQFF. The CDR3 DNA sequence: TGTGCCAGCTCAACCCAGACTAGCGGAATTTTAAATGAGCAGTTCTTC. Together with reference TRBV18 and TRBJ2-1, the CDR3 gives the full variable domain: NAGVMQNPRHLVRRRGQEARLRCSPMKGHSHVYWYRQLPEEGLKFMVYLQKENIIDESGMPKERFSAEFPKEGPSILRIQQVVRGDSAAYFCASSTQTSGILNEQFFGPGTRLTVL.

Turning to this clonotype: Just one base apart from a much larger clone, this may be a read error. Because the CDR3 is missing its conserved closing phenylalanine or tryptophan, this is likely a read error. J is TRBJ1-1 and V is TRBV7-9; D remains ambiguous. Trimming left V 0 bases short and J 5 bases short, with 1 base between. The CDR3 has 11 amino acids. Germline CDR1 is SEHNR and CDR2 is FQNEAQ (reference sequence). The CDR3 loop reads CASSLATEAFL. The CDR3 nucleotides are TGTGCCAGCAGCTTAGCAACTGAAGCTTTCCTT.